Following are 14 T cell receptor beta chains from one sample sequenced in a study of shared clonotypes between healthy human individuals. Libraries were prepared by immunoSEQ multiplex PCR; TCRdb keeps only in-frame clonotypes and omits some of them. The data show over 850,000 clones, about 80% seen once. The source material was memory CD4+ T cells from PBMCs. Subset given: CD45RA-negative fraction. The origin of the receptors is a man between 18 and 29 years old in good health. Some clones in this sample may be carry-over from other donors' samples.

This chain links TRBV19 with TRBJ1-2; D not certain. V dropped 0 bases and J dropped 3 bases, with 5 bases sitting between them. The germline V gene encodes CDR1 LNHDA and CDR2 SQIVND (reference sequence). CDR3 size: 13 residues. The chain's CDR3 is CASSIDSYYGYTF. In DNA, the CDR3 is TGTGCCAGTAGTATAGACAGCTACTATGGCTACACCTTC.

The chain joins TRBV4-1 to TRBJ1-4; 10 bases fit TRBD1. This CDR3 is built from 16 residues. Germline CDR1 and CDR2: MGHRA and YSYEKL. Trimming at V came to 7 bases and at J to 6 bases, leaving 11 bases not matched to a gene. The CDR3 here is CASNRGWGTGDEKLFF. CDR3 coding DNA: TGCGCCAGCAATCGGGGATGGGGGACAGGGGATGAAAAACTGTTTTTT.

The rearrangement links TRBV2 to TRBJ2-5; perhaps TRBD2 as D (5 bases). CDR3 length: 14 amino acids. Germline CDR1 SNHLY, CDR2 FYNNEI. The germline V and J ends were trimmed by 4 bases and 3 bases, with 12 bases remaining between them. CDR3 sequence reads: CASSAILAEETQYF. The CDR3 nucleotides read TGTGCCAGCAGTGCGATTCTAGCAGAAGAGACCCAGTACTTC.

The J gene is TRBJ2-7, the V gene TRBV11-2; the match to TRBD2 covers 9 bases. The CDR3 covers 14 residues. CDR1 is SGHAT, CDR2 FQNNGV, per germline. J lost 12 bases, V lost 5 bases, and 14 bases had no gene match. CDR3 sequence reads: CASSAGTSSPRAYF. CDR3 DNA sequence: TGTGCCAGCAGCGCCGGGACTAGCTCTCCAAGGGCGTACTTC.

Only one count was recorded for this clone. This sequence joins TRBV29-1 and TRBJ2-3; D not resolved. CDR3 size: 14 residues. Trimming removed 7 bases from V and 0 bases from J, with 14 bases in between. Germline V gene data show CDR1 as SQVTM and CDR2 as ANQGSEA. The CDR3 DNA reads TGCAGCGCAAAAACTACCCGAAGCACAGATACGCAGTATTTT. Protein sequence: CSAKTTRSTDTQYF.

The rearrangement uses TRBV18 and TRBJ2-1, with 14 nucleotides matching TRBD2. Germline V gives CDR1 KGHSH, CDR2 LQKENI. The CDR3 is 16 residues long. V shed 3 bases and J 2 bases; nucleotides not matched to a gene: 0. This CDR3 reads CASSPTSGRAYNEQFF. CDR3 in DNA: TGTGCCAGCTCACCGACTAGCGGGAGGGCCTACAATGAGCAGTTCTTC.

The chain combines TRBV18 with TRBJ2-2, with D tentatively TRBD1 (5 bases). There are 14 residues in the CDR3. Germline V lookup: CDR1 KGHSH, CDR2 LQKENI. Trimming cost V 4 bases and J 3 bases, with 9 bases left between them. CDR3 DNA sequence: TGTGCCAGCTCACTTCTAGGGGACACCGGGGAGCTGTTTTTT. Translated, it gives CASSLLGDTGELFF.

This chain joins TRBV28 and TRBJ2-7; 10 bases fit TRBD1. Germline values: CDR1 MDHEN, CDR2 SYDVKM. The CDR3 is 15 residues long. V was pared by 6 bases and J by 0 bases, with 5 bases of the junction left unmatched. In DNA, the CDR3 is TGTGCCAGCAGGACAGGGGGCCCAAGCTCCTACGAGCAGTACTTC. Translating gives CASRTGGPSSYEQYF.

The chain combines TRBV29-1 with TRBJ2-5; D is unresolved. V was trimmed by 6 bases and J by 2 bases, leaving 10 bases between them. The CDR3 runs 12 residues. The germline CDR1 and CDR2 sequences are SQVTM and ANQGSEA. The CDR3 nucleotides are TGCAGCGTAGTCGGACCACAAGAGACCCAGTACTTC. As protein: CSVVGPQETQYF.

The rearrangement links TRBV6-5 to TRBJ1-2; D gene uncertain. Germline V lookup: CDR1 MNHEY, CDR2 SVGAGI. This CDR3 has 16 amino acids. Trimming pared 0 bases from V and 5 bases from J, leaving 16 bases between. The CDR3 reads CASSYSAGKGVYGYTF. The CDR3 region has the DNA TGTGCCAGCAGTTACTCAGCGGGGAAGGGCGTTTATGGCTACACCTTC.

This clone was observed many times. J is TRBJ2-5 and V is TRBV15; 15 bases fit TRBD2. Germline-derived CDR1 and CDR2 are LNHNV and YYDKDF (reference sequence). The ends lost 8 bases at V and 3 bases at J; junction bases unmatched: 7. This CDR3 spans 16 amino acids. The CDR3 nucleotides read TGTGCCACCTCCCCGGGACTAGCGGGAGGAAAAGAGACCCAGTACTTC. Translating gives CATSPGLAGGKETQYF.

The chain links TRBV7-3 to TRBJ2-1; tentatively, D is TRBD2 (6 bases). The germline V gene has CDR1 SGHTA and CDR2 FQGTGA. The CDR3 loop spans 14 amino acids. The V and J ends lost 1 base and 7 bases respectively, with 11 bases between them. The CDR3 sequence: CASSLISLANEQFF. Written as DNA, the CDR3 is TGTGCCAGCAGCTTAATCTCCCTAGCGAATGAGCAGTTCTTC. The complete variable domain, with remaining parts taken from reference TRBV7-3 and TRBJ2-1, reads GAGVSQTPSNKVTEKGKYVELRCDPISGHTALYWYRQSLGQGPEFLIYFQGTGAADDSGLPNDRFFAVRPEGSVSTLKIQRTERGDSAVYLCASSLISLANEQFFGPGTRLTVL.

This clone has just one count. V and J are TRBV19 and TRBJ1-5, with 8 nucleotides matching TRBD1. J gave up 6 bases and V 7 bases, and 14 bases lay outside the gene matches. The CDR3 consists of 16 residues. In germline, CDR1 is LNHDA, CDR2 SQIVND (reference sequence). The CDR3 sequence is CASIAGQGLAGQPQHF. In nucleotides, the CDR3 is TGTGCCAGTATCGCAGGACAGGGCCTAGCAGGTCAGCCCCAGCATTTT.

The V gene is TRBV5-1, the J gene TRBJ2-1; 8 bases align to TRBD2. Germline V lookup: CDR1 SGHRS, CDR2 YFSETQ. V dropped 6 bases and J dropped 6; count of bases not matched to a gene: 17. CDR3 length: 17 amino acids. CDR3 coding DNA: TGCGCCAGCATGGAGGAGGGAGCGGGAGTTCGGTCCAATGAGCAGTTCTTC. Amino acids: CASMEEGAGVRSNEQFF.